This TCR beta chain was recovered during a study of graft-versus-host responses after intestinal transplantation. Study context: Anti-thymocyte globulin induction preceded two to four years of tacrolimus and steroid maintenance in all recipients. Overall study results and limits: GvH clones were identified in recipient marrow, with some first appearing in ileum or blood.

About this clone: Its antigen is not identified.

Only in-frame clones appear in the TCRdb table, and some are missing; sequencing was by immunoSEQ multiplex PCR. The sample carries 43,000 or so clones, approximately 94% recorded once. Source: PBMCs, taken about 350 days after intestinal transplant. The source of this sequence is a human patient who received an intestinal transplant, so some T cells may come from the graft donor.

The CDR3 region is CASSLVGYEQFF. Written as DNA, the CDR3 is TGTGCCAGCAGCTTAGTGGGCTATGAGCAGTTCTTC. This chain uses TRBV7-9 with TRBJ2-1; unclear D gene. Trimming pared 1 base from V and 8 bases from J, leaving 6 bases between. The V gene's germline CDR1 is SEHNR and CDR2 FQNEAQ (reference sequence). This CDR3 region has 12 residues.